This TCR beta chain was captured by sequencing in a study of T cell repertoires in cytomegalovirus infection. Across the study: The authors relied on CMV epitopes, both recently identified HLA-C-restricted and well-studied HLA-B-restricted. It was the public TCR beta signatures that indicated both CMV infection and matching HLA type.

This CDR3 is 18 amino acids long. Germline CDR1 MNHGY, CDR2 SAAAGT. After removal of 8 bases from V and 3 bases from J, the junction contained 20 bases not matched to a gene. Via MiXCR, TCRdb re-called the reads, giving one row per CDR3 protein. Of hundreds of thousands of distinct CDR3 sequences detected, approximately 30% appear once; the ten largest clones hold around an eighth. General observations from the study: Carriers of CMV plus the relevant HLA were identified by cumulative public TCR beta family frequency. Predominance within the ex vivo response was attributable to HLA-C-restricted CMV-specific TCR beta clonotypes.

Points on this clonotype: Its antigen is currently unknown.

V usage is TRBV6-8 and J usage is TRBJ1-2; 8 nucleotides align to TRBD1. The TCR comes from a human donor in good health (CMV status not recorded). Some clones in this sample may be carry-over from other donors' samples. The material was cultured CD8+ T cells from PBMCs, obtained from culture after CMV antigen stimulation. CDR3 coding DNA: TGTGCCAGCGTGAGTACAGGACAGGGAGCTTACTTGGACTATGGCTACACCTTC. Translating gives CASVSTGQGAYLDYGYTF.